This T cell receptor beta chain was recovered during a study of cytomegalovirus exposure and HLA in healthy donors. PCR amplification relied on 60 Vbeta primers (plus 13 Jbeta primers). Method: immunoSEQ multiplex PCR; TCRdb's copy keeps in-frame clones and lacks some. The sample yields 200,000 to 250,000 clones, roughly four fifths seen once. CDR1 and CDR2 from the germline V gene are MNHEY and SMNVEV (reference sequence). V was trimmed by 3 bases and J by 2 bases, leaving 10 bases between them. The CDR3 totals 14 residues. This clonotype was sampled from a woman in her thirties or forties in good health and CMV-seronegative. This sequence joins TRBV27 and TRBJ2-5; D is possibly TRBD2 (6 bases). The sample was PBMCs. The CDR3 loop is CASSFLGGQETQYF. CDR3 coding DNA: TGTGCCAGCAGTTTCCTGGGGGGACAAGAGACCCAGTACTTC.